A selection of T cell receptor beta chains follows, all from one sample in a study of T cells after yellow fever vaccination. TCRdb itself ran the 5' RACE reads through MiXCR, one entry per CDR3 protein. The data show about 330,000 distinct CDR3 sequences, about 4% seen once. The sequencing here drew on PBMCs, taken 5 days after the yellow fever booster vaccination. Source of these receptors: a young man who received the YFV17D yellow fever vaccine. Both conserved end residues are part of each CDR3. D genes are given only for firm matches. Size values are once, few and many counts, or a class for expanded clones, and some rows have none.

>TRBJ1-6|13|TRBV9|.|.
CASNLDGNSPLHF
TGTGCCAGCAATCTGGACGGGAATTCACCCCTCCACTTT
>TRBJ2-5|15|TRBV7-2|many|.
CASSHQRPPQETQYF
TGTGCCAGCAGTCACCAGCGGCCCCCCCAAGAGACCCAGTACTTC
>TRBJ2-2|14|TRBV5-1|few|.
CATRQVEGSGELFF
TGCGCCACCCGACAGGTCGAAGGTTCTGGGGAGCTGTTTTTT
>TRBJ2-1|13|TRBV4-3|.|.
CASSQETGHEQFF
TGCGCCAGCAGCCAAGAAACAGGGCATGAGCAGTTCTTC
>TRBJ2-5|13|TRBV9|few|TRBD2
CASSSSGPGTQYF
TGTGCCAGTTCCTCTAGCGGCCCGGGGACCCAGTACTTC
>TRBJ2-2|12|TRBV20-1|few|.
CSAARSTGELFF
TGCAGTGCCGCACGCAGCACCGGGGAGCTGTTTTTT
>TRBJ1-2|12|TRBV12-3/TRBV12-4|few|.
CASSPQEYGYTF
TGTGCCAGCAGTCCTCAGGAATATGGCTACACCTTC
>TRBJ1-5|14|TRBV2|.|TRBD1
CASSVTGSNPPQHF
TGTGCCAGCAGTGTGACAGGGAGCAATCCGCCCCAGCATTTT
>TRBJ2-7|12|TRBV21-1|few|.
CAGRGGSYEQYF
TGTGCCGGCAGGGGGGGGTCCTACGAGCAGTACTTC
>TRBJ2-1|13|TRBV7-7|many|TRBD1
CASSRTGLGEQFF
TGTGCCAGCAGCCGGACAGGGCTAGGTGAGCAGTTCTTC
>TRBJ2-5|15|TRBV28|.|.
CASSFLGHTGETQYF
TGTGCCAGCAGTTTTTTGGGACATACCGGAGAGACCCAGTACTTC
>TRBJ1-2|13|TRBV24-1|.|.
CATSGPGYYGYTF
TGTGCCACCAGTGGGCCGGGTTACTATGGCTACACCTTC
>TRBJ1-5|12|TRBV5-6|many|.
CASSFGVQPQHF
TGTGCCAGCAGCTTTGGGGTTCAGCCCCAGCATTTT